Below are 21 T cell receptor beta chains sequenced from a single sample in a study of shared clonotypes between healthy human individuals. Naive CD8 isolation took CD45RO-negative cells positively selected for CCR7 and excluded terminally differentiated effector memory CD45RA+ cells. Profiled with immunoSEQ multiplex PCR; TCRdb holds only in-frame clones, not every one. The top ten clones hold 24% of a sample with more than 600,000 clones, about 92% of them seen once. Sequences were obtained from naive CD8+ T cells sorted from blood. The receptors were sampled from a man aged 25 to 40 in good health.

CDR3 amino acids: CASSSGLAGYEAEQFF. The CDR3 bases are TGTGCCAGCAGCTCCGGACTAGCGGGATACGAAGCTGAGCAGTTCTTC. The chain is built from TRBV7-9 and TRBJ2-1; 12 bases match TRBD2. In germline, CDR1 is SEHNR, CDR2 FQNEAQ (reference sequence). The V gene end was trimmed by 4 bases and the J gene end by 9 bases; junction bases not matched to a gene: 10. The CDR3 spans 16 residues.

The chain links TRBV4-3 to TRBJ2-1, with no clear D. The CDR3 sequence is 16 residues long. Germline V CDR1 and CDR2: LGHNA, YSLEER. V was cut by 3 bases and J by 3 bases, with 15 bases left in between. The DNA of the CDR3 is TGCGCCAGCAGCCACTCAGGTTCCGTGGTCTACAATGAGCAGTTCTTC. Translated, it gives CASSHSGSVVYNEQFF.

The chain combines TRBV5-1 with TRBJ2-1; D ambiguous. Per germline, CDR1 SGHRS and CDR2 YFSETQ. The CDR3 has 13 residues. V was trimmed by 7 bases and J by 5 bases, leaving 13 bases between them. In DNA form, the CDR3 reads TGCGCCAGCGCCGTATTTTTGGACAATGAGCAGTTCTTC. Its protein is CASAVFLDNEQFF.

The chain joins TRBV6-5 to TRBJ2-7; 9 bases agree with TRBD1. This CDR3 has 13 amino acids. Germline V gene sequence: CDR1 MNHEY, CDR2 SVGAGI. The V gene end was trimmed by 10 bases and the J gene end by 5 bases; junction bases not matched to a gene: 9. The CDR3 loop is CATFSGQGDEQYF. The DNA of the CDR3 is TGTGCCACCTTCTCGGGACAGGGTGACGAGCAGTACTTC.

This clone was counted a single time. J is TRBJ2-7 and V is TRBV27; D is unresolved. The V and J ends lost 5 bases and 1 base respectively, with 18 bases between them. Germline assignment: CDR1 MNHEY and CDR2 SMNVEV (reference sequence). This CDR3 spans 16 amino acids. The CDR3 is CASSPRTPAESYEQYF. Here the CDR3 DNA reads TGTGCCAGCAGTCCTAGGACGCCAGCAGAGTCCTACGAGCAGTACTTC.

The gene calls are TRBV4-3 and TRBJ1-4; D unresolved. Trimming stripped 0 bases from V and 0 bases from J, with 17 bases between. From germline, CDR1 is LGHNA and CDR2 YSLEER. This CDR3 spans 19 amino acids. The CDR3 sequence is CASSQDLVRPHTTNEKLFF. The DNA for the CDR3 is TGCGCCAGCAGCCAAGATCTAGTCAGGCCCCATACAACTAATGAAAAACTGTTTTTT.

This clone appeared a few times. V is TRBV9 and J is TRBJ1-1; 9 positions match TRBD1. The trim removed 3 bases at V and 5 bases at J, leaving 11 bases unmatched. The CDR3 is 16 residues long. Per the germline V gene, CDR1 is SGDLS and CDR2 is YYNGEE. Here the CDR3 reads CASSARWGQGGTEAFF. The CDR3 nucleotides are TGTGCCAGCAGCGCAAGATGGGGACAGGGAGGAACTGAAGCTTTCTTT.

The rearrangement links TRBV11-2 to TRBJ2-7, with D possibly being TRBD2 (6 bases). Per the germline V gene, CDR1 is SGHAT and CDR2 is FQNNGV. V lost 1 base to trimming and J lost 4 bases, with 17 bases between them. There are 16 residues in the CDR3. The CDR3 loop is CASSLVEPGGGYEQYF. Written as DNA, the CDR3 is TGTGCCAGCAGCTTAGTCGAGCCCGGGGGTGGGTACGAGCAGTACTTC.

The chain links TRBV7-8 to TRBJ2-3; 8 bases are shared with TRBD2. V gave up 4 bases and J gave up 3 bases; unmatched junction bases: 3. The germline gives CDR1 SGHVS, CDR2 FQNEAQ. The CDR3 runs 14 residues. The CDR3 nucleotides read TGTGCCAGCAGCTACGTAGCGGGGACAGATACGCAGTATTTT. Translated: CASSYVAGTDTQYF.

With regard to this clone: The same CDR3 can be traced to other DNA sequences in this sample. The chain combines TRBV15 with TRBJ2-1, with D unclear. Germline V CDR1 and CDR2: LNHNV, YYDKDF (reference sequence). This CDR3 is 17 amino acids long. V was clipped by 1 base and J by 0 bases, with 13 bases between them. CDR3 bases: TGTGCCACCAGCAGAGGCGCTACCCAAAGCTCCTACAATGAGCAGTTCTTC. As protein: CATSRGATQSSYNEQFF.

This chain connects TRBV6-4 to TRBJ2-1; 9 bases agree with TRBD2. The germline gives CDR1 MRHNA, CDR2 SNTAGT. J gave up 5 bases and V 5 bases, and 16 bases lay outside the gene matches. This CDR3 has 18 amino acids. The CDR3 region has the DNA TGTGCCAGCAGTATCCCTCCTCAAGCGGGAGGTCCCCACAATGAGCAGTTCTTC. Translated: CASSIPPQAGGPHNEQFF.

The chain uses TRBV11-3 and TRBJ2-2; D gene uncertain. Germline CDR1 and CDR2: SGHNT and YENEEA. The CDR3 runs to 12 residues. Trimming removed 7 bases at V and 3 bases at J, with 6 bases between. The CDR3 reads CASTQDTGELFF. In DNA form, the CDR3 reads TGTGCCAGCACGCAAGACACCGGGGAGCTGTTTTTT.

The DNA of the CDR3 is TGTGCCAGCTCACCCCGCGACTACTATACGCAGTATTTT. It translates to CASSPRDYYTQYF. J is TRBJ2-3 and V is TRBV18, with a possible D match to TRBD2 (5 bases). The V and J ends lost 3 bases and 7 bases respectively, with 11 bases between them. The CDR3 totals 13 residues. Germline V gives CDR1 KGHSH, CDR2 LQKENI.

The chain employs TRBV28 and TRBJ2-7; 7 bases fit TRBD1. The V segment lost 5 bases and the J segment 3 bases; nucleotides outside the gene matches: 10. The germline V gene has CDR1 MDHEN and CDR2 SYDVKM. This CDR3 is built from 15 residues. CDR3 protein: CASSVLRDSYYEQYF. The CDR3 region has the DNA TGTGCCAGCAGTGTACTCCGGGACAGTTACTACGAGCAGTACTTC.

The CDR3 coding sequence is TGCGCCAGCAGCCAAGATATAGGGGGCCTCTACGAGCAGTACTTC. Its translation: CASSQDIGGLYEQYF. The chain carries TRBV4-3 and TRBJ2-7; 7 nucleotides agree with TRBD1. V lost 0 bases to trimming and J lost 3 bases; unmatched junction nucleotides: 5. In germline, CDR1 is LGHNA, CDR2 YSLEER. CDR3 length equals 15 residues.

This clone was counted only a few times. The J gene is TRBJ2-7, the V gene TRBV14; D is unclear. CDR3 length equals 14 residues. The germline V gene encodes CDR1 SGHDN and CDR2 FVKESK. V lost 4 bases and J 2 bases, leaving 12 bases between the germline ends. CDR3 loop: CASSRSTTTYEQYF. CDR3 DNA sequence: TGTGCCAGCAGCCGTTCCACTACAACCTACGAGCAGTACTTC.

The rearrangement links TRBV5-1 to TRBJ2-7; D call uncertain. Per the germline V gene, CDR1 is SGHRS and CDR2 is YFSETQ. This CDR3 spans 16 amino acids. V was pared by 4 bases and J by 0 bases, with 17 bases between. CDR3 sequence: CASSPAVGLSSYEQYF. CDR3 DNA sequence: TGCGCCAGCAGCCCGGCGGTTGGTCTTAGCTCCTACGAGCAGTACTTC.

With regard to this clone: Other DNA sequences of this sample code for an identical CDR3. The genes are TRBV7-9 and TRBJ2-1; 14 bases match TRBD2. Germline-derived CDR1 and CDR2 are SEHNR and FQNEAQ (reference sequence). V lost 3 bases to trimming and J lost 7 bases; unmatched junction nucleotides: 2. CDR3 length: 15 amino acids. CDR3 sequence: CASSFGLAGGNEQFF. Here the CDR3 DNA reads TGTGCCAGCAGCTTCGGACTAGCGGGAGGTAATGAGCAGTTCTTC.

The chain combines TRBV11-2 with TRBJ1-1; D possibly corresponds to TRBD1 (5 bases). CDR3 length: 17 amino acids. The germline V and J ends were trimmed by 1 base and 1 base, with 16 bases remaining between them. The germline V gene encodes CDR1 SGHAT and CDR2 FQNNGV. In DNA form, the CDR3 reads TGTGCCAGCAGCTTAGCTGTTTCGTGGGGGGAGAACACTGAAGCTTTCTTT. This translates into CASSLAVSWGENTEAFF.

Regarding this clone: The same CDR3 arises from other DNA sequences in this sample as well. The chain couples TRBV27 to TRBJ1-5; D remains ambiguous. Trimming cost V 5 bases and J 2 bases, with 7 bases left between them. CDR3 length: 13 residues. In germline, CDR1 is MNHEY, CDR2 SMNVEV (reference sequence). The CDR3: CASSPRGNQPQHF. The CDR3 coding sequence is TGTGCCAGCAGTCCCCGGGGCAATCAGCCCCAGCATTTT.

The rearrangement joins TRBV10-3 to TRBJ2-7, with a tentative D call TRBD1 (6 bases). Germline CDR1 ENHRY, CDR2 SYGVKD. Between the trimmed V and J ends, which lost 6 bases and 2 bases, there was a span of 8 bases. The CDR3 spans 12 residues. The CDR3 sequence is CAISDRTYEQYF. The CDR3 coding sequence is TGTGCCATCAGCGACAGGACCTACGAGCAGTACTTC.